Below, one T cell receptor beta chain is given with its context. Its antigen is undetermined. Here immunoSEQ multiplex PCR was the method, and the copy in TCRdb shows in-frame clones only, minus some. The sample holds tens of thousands of clones, 85% to 90% seen once. Germline CDR1 and CDR2: SGHAT and FQNNGV. Losses at the gene ends were 6 bases for V and 3 bases for J; bases not matched to a gene: 12. The CDR3 covers 18 residues. This specimen belongs to a study of OX40 agonist ivuxolimab in advanced cancers. Study details: Patients in the trial were receiving intravenous ivuxolimab every 2 weeks, at doses of 0.01 to 10 mg/kg. General observations from the study: More expanded clones were found, on average, in CD8+ than in CD4+ T cells. People who partly responded at 0.1-3.0 mg/kg had some of the least clonal expansion seen.

The TCR comes from an adult with an advanced solid tumor such as melanoma, head and neck, liver or kidney cancer. The genes are TRBV11-2 and TRBJ2-6; 9 bases agree with TRBD1. Source: CD4+ or CD8+ T cells sorted from blood, taken in a trial of the OX40 agonist ivuxolimab. For the CDR3, the DNA is TGTGCCAGCAGATTCGCCGGGACAGGGCTAGTTGGGGCCAACGTCCTGACTTTC. Protein: CASRFAGTGLVGANVLTF.